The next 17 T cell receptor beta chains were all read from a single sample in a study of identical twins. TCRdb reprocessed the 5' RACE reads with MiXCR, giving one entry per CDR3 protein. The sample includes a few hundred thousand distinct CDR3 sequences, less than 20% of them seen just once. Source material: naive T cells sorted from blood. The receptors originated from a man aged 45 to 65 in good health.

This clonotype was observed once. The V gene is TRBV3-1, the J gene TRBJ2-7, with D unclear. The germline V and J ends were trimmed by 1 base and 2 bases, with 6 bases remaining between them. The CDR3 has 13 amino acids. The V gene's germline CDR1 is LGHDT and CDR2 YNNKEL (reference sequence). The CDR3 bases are TGTGCCAGCAGCCAAGCCCCCCCCTACGAGCAGTACTTC. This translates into CASSQAPPYEQYF.

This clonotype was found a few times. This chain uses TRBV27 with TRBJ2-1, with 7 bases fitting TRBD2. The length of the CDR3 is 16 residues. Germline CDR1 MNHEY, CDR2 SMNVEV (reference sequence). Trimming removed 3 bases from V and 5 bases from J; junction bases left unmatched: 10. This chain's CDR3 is CASSFPSGTPNNEQFF. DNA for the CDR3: TGTGCCAGCAGTTTCCCTAGCGGAACACCTAACAATGAGCAGTTCTTC.

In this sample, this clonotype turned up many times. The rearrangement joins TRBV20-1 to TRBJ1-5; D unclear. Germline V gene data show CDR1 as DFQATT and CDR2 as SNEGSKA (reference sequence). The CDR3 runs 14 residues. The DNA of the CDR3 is TGCAGCGGCCTCCCAAGATCTAGCAATCAGCCCCAGCATTTT. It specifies CSGLPRSSNQPQHF.

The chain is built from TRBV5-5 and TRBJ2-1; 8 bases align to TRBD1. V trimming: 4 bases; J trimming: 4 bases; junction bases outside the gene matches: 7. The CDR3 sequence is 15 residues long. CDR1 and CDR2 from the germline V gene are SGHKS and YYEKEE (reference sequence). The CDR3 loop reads CASSVGTGDYNEQFF. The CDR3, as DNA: TGTGCCAGCAGCGTCGGGACAGGCGATTACAATGAGCAGTTCTTC.

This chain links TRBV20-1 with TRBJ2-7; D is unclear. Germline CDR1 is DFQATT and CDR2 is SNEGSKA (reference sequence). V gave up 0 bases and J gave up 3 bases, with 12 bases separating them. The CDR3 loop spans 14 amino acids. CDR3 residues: CSARDRVRGYEQYF. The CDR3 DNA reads TGCAGTGCTAGAGATCGAGTTAGAGGCTACGAGCAGTACTTC.

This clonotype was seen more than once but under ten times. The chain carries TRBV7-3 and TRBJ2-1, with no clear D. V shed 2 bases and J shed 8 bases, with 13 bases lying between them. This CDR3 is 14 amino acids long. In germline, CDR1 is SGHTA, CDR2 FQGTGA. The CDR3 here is CASSLGASGHEQFF. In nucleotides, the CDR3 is TGTGCCAGCAGCTTAGGTGCCAGTGGCCATGAGCAGTTCTTC.

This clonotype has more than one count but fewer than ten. DNA of the CDR3: TGTGCCAGCAGCTCCCCTGCAGGGGCAGATGTGGATACGCAGTATTTT. Encoded protein: CASSSPAGADVDTQYF. V and J are TRBV12-3 or TRBV12-4 and TRBJ2-3; D might be TRBD1 (6 bases). The length of the CDR3 is 16 residues. The ends were cut back, 6 bases at V and 6 bases at J, with 22 bases in the middle.

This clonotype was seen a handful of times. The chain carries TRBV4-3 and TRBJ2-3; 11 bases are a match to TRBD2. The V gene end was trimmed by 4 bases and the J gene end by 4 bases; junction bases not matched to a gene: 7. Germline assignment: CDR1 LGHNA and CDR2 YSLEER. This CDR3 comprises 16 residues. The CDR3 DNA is TGCGCCAGCAGCCGCCGACTAGCGGGACTCCCAGATACGCAGTATTTT. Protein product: CASSRRLAGLPDTQYF.

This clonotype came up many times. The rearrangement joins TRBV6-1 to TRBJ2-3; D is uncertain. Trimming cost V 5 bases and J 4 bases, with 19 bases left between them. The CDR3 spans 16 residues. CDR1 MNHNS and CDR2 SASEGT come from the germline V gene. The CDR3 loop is CASSPSGRPHPDTQYF. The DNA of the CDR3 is TGTGCCAGCAGTCCCTCTGGTCGCCCCCATCCAGATACGCAGTATTTT.

The CDR3 sequence is CASHGADNEQFF. CDR3 coding DNA: TGTGCCAGCCACGGTGCAGACAATGAGCAGTTCTTC. The genes are TRBV6-2 or TRBV6-3 and TRBJ2-1, with D unresolved. This CDR3 is built from 12 residues. Germline V gene lookup returns CDR1 MNHEY and CDR2 SVGEGT. The V gene lost 8 bases and the J gene lost 5 bases, with 10 bases spanning the gap.

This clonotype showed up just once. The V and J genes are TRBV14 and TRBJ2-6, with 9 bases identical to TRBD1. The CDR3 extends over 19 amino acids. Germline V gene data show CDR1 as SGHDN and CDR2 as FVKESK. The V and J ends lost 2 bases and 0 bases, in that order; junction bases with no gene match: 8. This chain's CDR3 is CASSQLPGQGDSGANVLTF. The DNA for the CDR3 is TGTGCCAGCAGCCAATTACCGGGACAGGGAGACTCTGGGGCCAACGTCCTGACTTTC. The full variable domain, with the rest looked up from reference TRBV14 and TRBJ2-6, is EAGVTQFPSHSVIEKGQTVTLRCDPISGHDNLYWYRRVMGKEIKFLLHFVKESKQDESGMPNNRFLAERTGGTYSTLKVQPAELEDSGVYFCASSQLPGQGDSGANVLTFGAGSRLTVL.

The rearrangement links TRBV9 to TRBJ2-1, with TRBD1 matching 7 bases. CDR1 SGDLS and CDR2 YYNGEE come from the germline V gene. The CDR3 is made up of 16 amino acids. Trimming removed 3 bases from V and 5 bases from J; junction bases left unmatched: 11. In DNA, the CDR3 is TGTGCCAGCAGCGGCACAGGGGTGGGGCCCCACAATGAGCAGTTCTTC. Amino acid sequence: CASSGTGVGPHNEQFF.

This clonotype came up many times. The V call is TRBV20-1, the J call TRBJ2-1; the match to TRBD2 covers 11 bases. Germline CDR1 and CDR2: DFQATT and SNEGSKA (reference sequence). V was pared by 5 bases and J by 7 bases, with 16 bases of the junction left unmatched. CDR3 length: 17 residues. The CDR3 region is CSAPPGLADQGGNEQFF. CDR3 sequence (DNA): TGCAGTGCTCCCCCGGGACTAGCGGACCAGGGGGGGAATGAGCAGTTCTTC.

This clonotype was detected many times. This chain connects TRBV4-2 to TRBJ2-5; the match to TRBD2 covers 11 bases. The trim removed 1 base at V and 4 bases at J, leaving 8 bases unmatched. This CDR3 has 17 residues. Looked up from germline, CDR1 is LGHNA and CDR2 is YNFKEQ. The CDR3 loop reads CASSQVYSGRVGETQYF. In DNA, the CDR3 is TGTGCCAGCAGCCAAGTGTATAGCGGGAGGGTTGGAGAGACCCAGTACTTC.

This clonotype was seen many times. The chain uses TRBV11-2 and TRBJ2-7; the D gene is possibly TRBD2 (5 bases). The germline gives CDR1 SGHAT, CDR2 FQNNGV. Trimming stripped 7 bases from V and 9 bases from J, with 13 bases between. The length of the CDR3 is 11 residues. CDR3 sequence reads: CASTRGGGQYF. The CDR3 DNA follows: TGTGCCAGCACCAGAGGTGGAGGGCAGTACTTC.

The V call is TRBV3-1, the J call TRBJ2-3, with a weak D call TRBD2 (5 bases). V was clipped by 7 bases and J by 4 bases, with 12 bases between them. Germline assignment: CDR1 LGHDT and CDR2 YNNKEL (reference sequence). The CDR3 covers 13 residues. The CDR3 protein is CASNGRAADTQYF. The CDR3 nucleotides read TGTGCCAGCAATGGACGAGCGGCAGATACGCAGTATTTT.

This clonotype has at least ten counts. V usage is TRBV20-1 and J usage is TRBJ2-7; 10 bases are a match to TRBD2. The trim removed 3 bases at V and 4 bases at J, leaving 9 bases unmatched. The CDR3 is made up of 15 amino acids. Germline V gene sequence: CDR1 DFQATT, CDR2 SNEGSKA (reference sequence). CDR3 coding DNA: TGCAGTGCTAGCCCGGGACTAGCGAGGGTATACGAGCAGTACTTC. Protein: CSASPGLARVYEQYF.